This is a list of T cell receptor beta chains from one sample in a study of cytomegalovirus exposure and HLA in healthy donors. This table comes from immunoSEQ multiplex PCR, and its TCRdb copy is limited to in-frame clones, with some not included. In the table there are about 200,000 clones, nearly 80% of which are singletons. Specimen: PBMCs. The receptors stem from a male donor in good health and CMV-seronegative. The CDR3 runs from the conserved cysteine through the conserved F or W. A D gene is named only where the DNA matches it firmly. The size of a clone is reported for some rows only, either as once, few or many, or as a class for expanded clones.

CDR3nt: TGTGCCAGCAGTTTATATGGGGACTCTACTATCCACGAGCAGTACTTC; CDR3aa: CASSLYGDSTIHEQYF; d_gene: -; v_gene: TRBV27; abundance: -; j_gene: TRBJ2-7
CDR3nt: TGTGCCAGCTTTGCAGGCAACTTCGAAAAACTGTTTTTT; CDR3aa: CASFAGNFEKLFF; d_gene: -; v_gene: TRBV28; abundance: -; j_gene: TRBJ1-4
CDR3nt: TGTGCCAGCAGCCTACCCGGAACAGGAACCCAGTACTTC; CDR3aa: CASSLPGTGTQYF; d_gene: -; v_gene: TRBV7-9; abundance: once; j_gene: TRBJ2-5
CDR3nt: TGTGCCAGCAGCGTATCGGCTAGCTCCTACGAGCAGTACTTC; CDR3aa: CASSVSASSYEQYF; d_gene: -; v_gene: TRBV9; abundance: -; j_gene: TRBJ2-7
CDR3nt: TGTGCCAGCAGTTCCGGGACAGGGGTTGAAAAACTGTTTTTT; CDR3aa: CASSSGTGVEKLFF; d_gene: TRBD1; v_gene: TRBV6-6; abundance: -; j_gene: TRBJ1-4
CDR3nt: TGTGCCACTAAGGACACGATGAACACTGAAGCTTTCTTT; CDR3aa: CATKDTMNTEAFF; d_gene: -; v_gene: TRBV15; abundance: few; j_gene: TRBJ1-1
CDR3nt: TGCAGTGCTAGACTAGCAGATACGCAGTATTTT; CDR3aa: CSARLADTQYF; d_gene: -; v_gene: TRBV20-1; abundance: few; j_gene: TRBJ2-3
CDR3nt: TGCAGCGCAGGGGAGTCAGGGCACAAAAACATTCAGTACTTC; CDR3aa: CSAGESGHKNIQYF; d_gene: -; v_gene: TRBV29-1; abundance: -; j_gene: TRBJ2-4
CDR3nt: TGTGCCAGCTCACCAAATAGCGGATACACAGATACGCAGTATTTT; CDR3aa: CASSPNSGYTDTQYF; d_gene: -; v_gene: TRBV18; abundance: -; j_gene: TRBJ2-3
CDR3nt: TGTGCCAGCGGAGGGGGGGGGCGCTTCTATGGCTACACCTTC; CDR3aa: CASGGGGRFYGYTF; d_gene: -; v_gene: TRBV6-5; abundance: -; j_gene: TRBJ1-2
CDR3nt: TGTGCCAGCTGGGACAGCCCCTACGAGCAGTACTTC; CDR3aa: CASWDSPYEQYF; d_gene: TRBD1; v_gene: TRBV27; abundance: -; j_gene: TRBJ2-7
CDR3nt: TGTGCCAGCAGCTTGGTAAGCCTTTCTGCAGATACGCAGTATTTT; CDR3aa: CASSLVSLSADTQYF; d_gene: -; v_gene: TRBV5-6; abundance: -; j_gene: TRBJ2-3
CDR3nt: TGTGCCAGCAGTTTCGGCTACGAGCAGTACTTC; CDR3aa: CASSFGYEQYF; d_gene: -; v_gene: TRBV27; abundance: -; j_gene: TRBJ2-7
CDR3nt: TGTGCCAGCAGCTTAGGATGGCCAGATACGCAGTATTTT; CDR3aa: CASSLGWPDTQYF; d_gene: -; v_gene: TRBV11-2; abundance: once; j_gene: TRBJ2-3
CDR3nt: TGTGCCACCAGCAGAGATCTTTCGGGCACAGGGGATGGCTACACCTTC; CDR3aa: CATSRDLSGTGDGYTF; d_gene: TRBD1; v_gene: TRBV15; abundance: -; j_gene: TRBJ1-2
CDR3nt: TGTGCCAGCAGTTACGGCCAGGGAGGTGAAAAACTGTTTTTT; CDR3aa: CASSYGQGGEKLFF; d_gene: -; v_gene: TRBV6-5; abundance: -; j_gene: TRBJ1-4
CDR3nt: TGTGCCAGCAGCTCTTGGGAACTCAGGGAAACCCAGGGGCCTGGCGGCTACACCTTC; CDR3aa: CASSSWELRETQGPGGYTF; d_gene: -; v_gene: TRBV7-8; abundance: -; j_gene: TRBJ1-2
CDR3nt: TGTGCCAGCAGCTTACCCTTAGGGACAGGTGCCTACGAGCAGTACTTC; CDR3aa: CASSLPLGTGAYEQYF; d_gene: TRBD1; v_gene: TRBV11-3; abundance: once; j_gene: TRBJ2-7
CDR3nt: TGTGCCATCACCCAGGGGATAAGGAGCAATCAGCCCCAGCATTTT; CDR3aa: CAITQGIRSNQPQHF; d_gene: -; v_gene: TRBV6-1; abundance: few; j_gene: TRBJ1-5
CDR3nt: TGCGCCAGCAGCCAAGGACTAGCGGGAGACAATGAGCAGTTCTTC; CDR3aa: CASSQGLAGDNEQFF; d_gene: TRBD2; v_gene: TRBV4-3; abundance: -; j_gene: TRBJ2-1
CDR3nt: TGTGCCAGCAGCGTAGAAGGACAGGGTTACGAGCAGTACTTC; CDR3aa: CASSVEGQGYEQYF; d_gene: TRBD1; v_gene: TRBV9; abundance: few; j_gene: TRBJ2-7
CDR3nt: TGTGCCAGCAGATTCAGGGGAGAACTAGCGGGAGGGTCCTACGAGCAGTACTTC; CDR3aa: CASRFRGELAGGSYEQYF; d_gene: TRBD2; v_gene: TRBV27; abundance: -; j_gene: TRBJ2-7
CDR3nt: TGTGCCAGTAGTACGTCCGGGACAGGGCAAGGAGAGCAGTACTTC; CDR3aa: CASSTSGTGQGEQYF; d_gene: TRBD1; v_gene: TRBV19; abundance: -; j_gene: TRBJ2-7
CDR3nt: TGCGCCAGCAGGTTGGGGACAGCTAACTATGGCTACACCTTC; CDR3aa: CASRLGTANYGYTF; d_gene: TRBD1; v_gene: TRBV5-1; abundance: -; j_gene: TRBJ1-2
CDR3nt: TGCAGTGCTAGCCAGGGTCAAGCCCAGCATTTT; CDR3aa: CSASQGQAQHF; d_gene: -; v_gene: TRBV20-1; abundance: -; j_gene: TRBJ1-5
CDR3nt: TGTGCCAGTGAGGACAGAGACTCCTACGAGCAGTACTTC; CDR3aa: CASEDRDSYEQYF; d_gene: -; v_gene: TRBV19; abundance: -; j_gene: TRBJ2-7
CDR3nt: TGTGCCACAAGCTTGGCTAGCGGGGGGTCCTCCTACAATGAGCAGTTCTTC; CDR3aa: CATSLASGGSSYNEQFF; d_gene: TRBD2; v_gene: TRBV10-3; abundance: -; j_gene: TRBJ2-1
CDR3nt: TGTGCCAGCAGTTTATCCCCCGGCGGTAACTATGGCTACACCTTC; CDR3aa: CASSLSPGGNYGYTF; d_gene: -; v_gene: TRBV27; abundance: once; j_gene: TRBJ1-2
CDR3nt: TGTGCCAGCAGCTTAGTGTGGGACAGCACCTACGAGCAGTACTTC; CDR3aa: CASSLVWDSTYEQYF; d_gene: TRBD1; v_gene: TRBV7-2; abundance: -; j_gene: TRBJ2-7
CDR3nt: TGTGCCAGCAGTGAGACTAGCGGGTGGGCTTTCTACGAGCAGTACTTC; CDR3aa: CASSETSGWAFYEQYF; d_gene: TRBD2; v_gene: TRBV2; abundance: -; j_gene: TRBJ2-7
CDR3nt: TGCGCCAGCAGCCAGGGAATACCGGGACAGGGGACCGTTGGCAATCAGCCCCAGCATTTT; CDR3aa: CASSQGIPGQGTVGNQPQHF; d_gene: TRBD1; v_gene: TRBV4-1; abundance: -; j_gene: TRBJ1-5
CDR3nt: TGTGCCAGCAGCGTAGAGGGCAGGGGCGGAGATACGCAGTATTTT; CDR3aa: CASSVEGRGGDTQYF; d_gene: -; v_gene: TRBV9; abundance: -; j_gene: TRBJ2-3
CDR3nt: TGTGCCATCAGTAGGGGACAGGGATCCTCTGGGGCCAACGTCCTGACTTTC; CDR3aa: CAISRGQGSSGANVLTF; d_gene: TRBD1; v_gene: TRBV10-3; abundance: -; j_gene: TRBJ2-6
CDR3nt: TGTGCCAGCAGTGAAGATGGAGGAGAGATCTATGGCTACACCTTC; CDR3aa: CASSEDGGEIYGYTF; d_gene: -; v_gene: TRBV2; abundance: -; j_gene: TRBJ1-2
CDR3nt: TGTGCCAGCAGCCATGGGACTAGCGGCAGCTCCTACGAGCAGTACTTC; CDR3aa: CASSHGTSGSSYEQYF; d_gene: TRBD2; v_gene: TRBV7-2; abundance: -; j_gene: TRBJ2-7
CDR3nt: TGTGCCAGTAGCCTGCTCCCCTCACAGGGGAACACTGAAGCTTTCTTT; CDR3aa: CASSLLPSQGNTEAFF; d_gene: -; v_gene: TRBV19; abundance: once; j_gene: TRBJ1-1
CDR3nt: TGTGCCAGCAGCGCAAGTGGCAGCTCCTACGAGCAGTACTTC; CDR3aa: CASSASGSSYEQYF; d_gene: -; v_gene: TRBV5-4; abundance: -; j_gene: TRBJ2-7
CDR3nt: TGCGCCAGCAGATTGGACAGTTCCGGGGAGCTGTTTTTT; CDR3aa: CASRLDSSGELFF; d_gene: -; v_gene: TRBV5-1; abundance: -; j_gene: TRBJ2-2
CDR3nt: TGTGCCAGCACCACACGTCCAGGGGGGCGGTCACCCCTCCACTTT; CDR3aa: CASTTRPGGRSPLHF; d_gene: TRBD1; v_gene: TRBV6-5; abundance: -; j_gene: TRBJ1-6
CDR3nt: TGCGCCAGCAGCGAACGACAGCAGGGCGGAAAACTGTTTTTT; CDR3aa: CASSERQQGGKLFF; d_gene: -; v_gene: TRBV5-1; abundance: -; j_gene: TRBJ1-4
CDR3nt: TGCGCCAGCACCCTCTCCTCTCCTAGCCGCGATACGGGTGATACGCAGTATTTT; CDR3aa: CASTLSSPSRDTGDTQYF; d_gene: -; v_gene: TRBV5-1; abundance: -; j_gene: TRBJ2-3
CDR3nt: TGTGCCAGCAGTTTCCCCTCGGGGGAGCAGTACTTC; CDR3aa: CASSFPSGEQYF; d_gene: -; v_gene: TRBV28; abundance: few; j_gene: TRBJ2-7
CDR3nt: TGTGCCAGCAGCGAACCGGGACAGGGACCCGGGGAGCTGTTTTTT; CDR3aa: CASSEPGQGPGELFF; d_gene: TRBD1; v_gene: TRBV7-3; abundance: -; j_gene: TRBJ2-2
CDR3nt: TGCAGCGTTGATAACCCGGGACTAGCGGACACAGATACGCAGTATTTT; CDR3aa: CSVDNPGLADTDTQYF; d_gene: TRBD2; v_gene: TRBV29-1; abundance: -; j_gene: TRBJ2-3
CDR3nt: TGTGCCATCAGTCCCAACCGGGGACAGTACAATGAGCAGTTCTTC; CDR3aa: CAISPNRGQYNEQFF; d_gene: TRBD1; v_gene: TRBV10-3; abundance: -; j_gene: TRBJ2-1
CDR3nt: TGTGCCAGCAGCCAAGGGGGCCGCGTGCACTACAATGAGCAGTTCTTC; CDR3aa: CASSQGGRVHYNEQFF; d_gene: -; v_gene: TRBV4-2; abundance: -; j_gene: TRBJ2-1
CDR3nt: TGTGCCAGCAGTACGGACTGGGGGCTTGGCGGGGAGCTGTTTTTT; CDR3aa: CASSTDWGLGGELFF; d_gene: -; v_gene: TRBV6-5; abundance: -; j_gene: TRBJ2-2
CDR3nt: TGCGCCAGCAGCCAAGATAGGAACAGGGGGCGCGCCTATGGCTACACCTTC; CDR3aa: CASSQDRNRGRAYGYTF; d_gene: TRBD1; v_gene: TRBV4-3; abundance: -; j_gene: TRBJ1-2
CDR3nt: TGTGCCAGCAAAGCGGGGGCCTTTTACAATGAGCAGTTCTTC; CDR3aa: CASKAGAFYNEQFF; d_gene: TRBD2; v_gene: TRBV2; abundance: -; j_gene: TRBJ2-1
CDR3nt: TGTGCCAGCAGTGCGACACGGACAGGGGGTGGCTATGGCTACACCTTC; CDR3aa: CASSATRTGGGYGYTF; d_gene: TRBD1; v_gene: TRBV28; abundance: -; j_gene: TRBJ1-2
CDR3nt: TGTGCCAGCTTGACAGGGACAGGGATCCACAATGAGCAGTTCTTC; CDR3aa: CASLTGTGIHNEQFF; d_gene: TRBD1; v_gene: TRBV6-5; abundance: once; j_gene: TRBJ2-1
CDR3nt: TGCGCCAGCAGCAACCCTGGACAGGCCTCTGGAAACACCATATATTTT; CDR3aa: CASSNPGQASGNTIYF; d_gene: TRBD1; v_gene: TRBV5-1; abundance: -; j_gene: TRBJ1-3
CDR3nt: TGTGCCAGCAGCGCAGGGGATGGAGGCTACACCTTC; CDR3aa: CASSAGDGGYTF; d_gene: -; v_gene: TRBV27; abundance: -; j_gene: TRBJ1-2
CDR3nt: TGCGCCAGCAGCCTGCGACGGGGGGGCTCCTACGAGCAGTACTTC; CDR3aa: CASSLRRGGSYEQYF; d_gene: TRBD2; v_gene: TRBV5-1; abundance: -; j_gene: TRBJ2-7